These 9 T cell receptor beta chains originate from one sample sequenced in a study of blood T cell repertoires in COVID-19. Profiling relied on immunoSEQ multiplex PCR, and the TCRdb table lists in-frame clones only, not all of them. The data show roughly 100,000 clones, roughly 80% seen once. Input material: peripheral blood. These receptor sequences come from a woman aged 80 or older with acute or convalescent COVID-19.

V gene TRBV28 combines with J gene TRBJ1-2, with D perhaps matching TRBD1 (6 bases). The CDR3 contains 14 residues. The V end lost 6 bases, the J end lost 3 bases, and 14 bases lay between the germline ends. Germline CDR1 and CDR2: MDHEN and SYDVKM. CDR3 bases: TGTGCCAGCAGCAACAGGGCCCTTGACTATGGCTACACCTTC. This translates into CASSNRALDYGYTF.

This chain connects TRBV3-1 (or the pseudogene TRBV3-2) to TRBJ1-2; D perhaps matches TRBD1 (5 bases). Germline CDR1 and CDR2: LGHDT and YNNKEL (reference sequence). V was shortened by 4 bases and J by 1 base, with 10 bases between the two germline ends. CDR3 length equals 14 residues. This CDR3 is CASSRQSLNYGYTF. The CDR3 coding sequence is TGTGCCAGCAGCCGACAGAGCCTTAACTATGGCTACACCTTC.

This chain connects TRBV6-5 to TRBJ2-5; 8 bases agree with TRBD2. The V and J ends lost 7 bases and 4 bases, in that order; junction bases with no gene match: 11. CDR1 is MNHEY and CDR2 is SVGAGI in the germline V gene. This CDR3 has 15 amino acids. Written as DNA, the CDR3 is TGTGCCAGCAAGAGTAGAGCGGGAGCAAGAGAGACCCAGTACTTC. It translates to CASKSRAGARETQYF.

This clone was picked up a small number of times. The gene calls are TRBV24-1 and TRBJ2-2, with 11 positions matching TRBD2. The CDR3 contains 14 residues. V lost 8 bases and J lost 6; bases outside the gene matches: 4. Germline values: CDR1 KGHDR, CDR2 SFDVKD. The CDR3 DNA sequence: TGTGCCACCATGGCTAGCGGGAGGTCCGGGGAGCTGTTTTTT. Translation: CATMASGRSGELFF.

The chain couples TRBV6-6 to TRBJ2-3; 7 bases match TRBD2. The CDR3 covers 16 residues. The germline gives CDR1 MNHNY, CDR2 SVGAGI (reference sequence). Trimming took 6 bases from V and 2 from J; bases not matched to a gene: 11. CDR3 loop: CASSLPASGYTDTQYF. For the CDR3, the DNA is TGTGCCAGCAGCCTGCCGGCTAGCGGTTACACAGATACGCAGTATTTT.

The chain uses TRBV3-1 (or the pseudogene TRBV3-2) and TRBJ1-1; weak D call: TRBD1 (6 bases). The germline CDR1 and CDR2 sequences are LGHDT and YNNKEL (reference sequence). The length of the CDR3 is 15 residues. V shed 0 bases and J shed 7 bases, with 15 bases lying between them. The CDR3 is CASSQDRGAWDEAFF. DNA of the CDR3: TGTGCCAGCAGCCAAGATCGGGGGGCGTGGGATGAAGCTTTCTTT.

This clone was seen only a few times. The V gene is TRBV7-6, the J gene TRBJ2-3; maybe TRBD1 (6 bases). V was shortened by 5 bases and J by 2 bases, with 20 bases between the two germline ends. The CDR3 contains 17 residues. CDR1 SGHVS and CDR2 FNYEAQ come from the germline V gene. CDR3 sequence (DNA): TGTGCCAGCAGCCTACCCCAGGGGCGCAGACTCACAGATACGCAGTATTTT. This translates into CASSLPQGRRLTDTQYF.

The chain employs TRBV10-1 and TRBJ2-3; 9 bases fit TRBD2. The V gene's germline CDR1 is WNHNN and CDR2 SYGVQD (reference sequence). J lost 1 base, V lost 6 bases, and 5 bases had no gene match. This CDR3 is built from 15 residues. CDR3 protein: CASSPRTSGTDTQYF. The DNA of the CDR3 is TGCGCCAGCAGCCCTCGGACTAGCGGCACAGATACGCAGTATTTT.

The rearrangement joins TRBV6-1 to TRBJ1-5; D might be TRBD1 (6 bases). The CDR3 is 16 residues long. Looked up from germline, CDR1 is MNHNS and CDR2 is SASEGT. V was shortened by 3 bases and J by 1 base, with 13 bases between the two germline ends. The CDR3 is CASSENPGDSNQPQHF. The CDR3 DNA reads as TGTGCCAGCAGTGAGAACCCAGGGGACAGCAATCAGCCCCAGCATTTT.